This T cell receptor beta chain was observed in a study of graft-versus-host responses after intestinal transplantation. Study overall: Those transplanted obtained multivisceral, liver-intestinal, or isolated intestinal grafts. Study-wide points: The study associated peak circulating GvH clone levels with early post-transplant HvG declines. Recipient-marrow GvH clones were detected, some having first appeared in ileum or blood.

The data were produced by immunoSEQ multiplex PCR, yet TCRdb's version contains in-frame clones alone and is incomplete. Among 77,000 or so clones, approximately 92% were seen once, and the ten largest hold over 0.55%. The germline V gene has CDR1 LGHNA and CDR2 YNFKEQ. Trimming removed 7 bases from V and 5 bases from J; junction bases left unmatched: 9. This CDR3 comprises 15 residues. About this clone itself: Its antigen is undetermined.

This receptor was obtained from a human patient who received an intestinal transplant, so some T cells may come from the graft donor. Specimen: PBMCs, collected 98 days after intestinal transplantation. This chain connects TRBV4-2 to TRBJ2-5; 11 bases fit TRBD1. CDR3 bases: TGTGCCAGCAAAACCGGACAGGGGGCAATCGAGACCCAGTACTTC. Protein product: CASKTGQGAIETQYF.